This T cell receptor beta chain was identified during a study of OX40 agonist ivuxolimab in advanced cancers. The data were produced by immunoSEQ multiplex PCR, yet TCRdb's version contains in-frame clones alone and is incomplete. This table holds tens of thousands of clones, just over 90% found once. The V end lost 1 base, the J end lost 3 bases, and 10 bases lay between the germline ends. The CDR3 runs to 14 residues. Germline-derived CDR1 and CDR2 are MNHNS and SASEGT. The source was CD4+ or CD8+ T cells sorted from blood, collected in a trial of the OX40 agonist ivuxolimab. This TCR came from an adult with an advanced solid tumor such as melanoma, head and neck, liver or kidney cancer. The chain joins TRBV6-1 to TRBJ2-7; the D gene is possibly TRBD1 (6 bases). As DNA, the CDR3 is TGTGCCAGCAGTGAAGTAAGGGGGTACTACGAGCAGTACGTC. Its translation is CASSEVRGYYEQYV.